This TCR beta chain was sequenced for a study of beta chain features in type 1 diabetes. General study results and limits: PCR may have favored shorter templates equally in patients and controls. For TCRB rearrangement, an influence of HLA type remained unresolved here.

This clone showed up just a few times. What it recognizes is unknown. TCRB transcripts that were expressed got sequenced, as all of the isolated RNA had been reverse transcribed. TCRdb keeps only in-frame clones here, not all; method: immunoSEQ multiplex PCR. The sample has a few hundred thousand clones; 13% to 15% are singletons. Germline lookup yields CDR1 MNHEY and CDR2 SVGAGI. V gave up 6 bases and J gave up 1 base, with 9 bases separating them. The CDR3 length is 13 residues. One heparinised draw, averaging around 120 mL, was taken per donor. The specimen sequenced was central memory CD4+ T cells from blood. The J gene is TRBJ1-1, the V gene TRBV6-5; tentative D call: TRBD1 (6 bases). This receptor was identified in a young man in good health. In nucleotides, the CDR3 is TGTGCCAGCAGACCGGGACAGAACACTGAAGCTTTCTTT. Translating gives CASRPGQNTEAFF.